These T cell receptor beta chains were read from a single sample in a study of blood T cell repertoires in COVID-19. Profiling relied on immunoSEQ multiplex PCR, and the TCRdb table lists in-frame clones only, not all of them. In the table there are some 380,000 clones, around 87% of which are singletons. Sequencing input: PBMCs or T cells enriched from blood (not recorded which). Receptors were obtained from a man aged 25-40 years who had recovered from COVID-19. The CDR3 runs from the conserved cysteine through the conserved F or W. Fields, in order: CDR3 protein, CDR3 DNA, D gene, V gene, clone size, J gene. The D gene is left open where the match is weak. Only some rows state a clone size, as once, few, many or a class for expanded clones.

CSALAGETQYF,TGCAGCGCGCTAGCCGGTGAGACCCAGTACTTC,.,TRBV20-1,.,TRBJ2-5
CASSAERETQYF,TGTGCCAGCAGTGCGGAGCGAGAGACCCAGTACTTC,.,TRBV2,.,TRBJ2-5
CASSLRHANEKLFF,TGTGCCAGCAGCCTCAGACACGCTAATGAAAAACTGTTTTTT,.,TRBV3-1/TRBV3-2,once,TRBJ1-4
CASSVDGGVRVYNEQFF,TGTGCCAGCAGCGTAGATGGAGGGGTGCGTGTCTACAATGAGCAGTTCTTC,.,TRBV9,.,TRBJ2-1
CAWSGGDDQPQHF,TGTGCCTGGAGTGGCGGGGATGATCAGCCCCAGCATTTT,.,TRBV30,.,TRBJ1-5
CASIERTGTNYGYTF,TGTGCCAGCATCGAAAGGACAGGTACTAACTATGGCTACACCTTC,TRBD1,TRBV6-5,.,TRBJ1-2
CASRLPRGGPQETQYF,TGTGCCAGCAGGCTACCGCGGGGGGGCCCCCAAGAGACCCAGTACTTC,TRBD2,TRBV11-3,once,TRBJ2-5
CASSPLYATNEKLFF,TGTGCCAGCAGCCCCCTTTATGCAACTAATGAAAAACTGTTTTTT,.,TRBV7-6,.,TRBJ1-4
CASTKDREIYNEQFF,TGTGCCAGCACCAAGGACAGGGAGATATACAATGAGCAGTTCTTC,TRBD1,TRBV7-9,once,TRBJ2-1
CASSDRLSYEQYF,TGTGCCAGTTCGGACAGGCTCAGCTACGAGCAGTACTTC,TRBD1,TRBV19,.,TRBJ2-7
CASSPRPGEQYF,TGTGCCAGCAGCCCTCGGCCGGGTGAGCAGTACTTC,.,TRBV6-2/TRBV6-3,once,TRBJ2-7
CASSQGLAETQETQYF,TGTGCCAGCAGCCAAGGGCTAGCGGAAACCCAAGAGACCCAGTACTTC,TRBD2,TRBV4-2,few,TRBJ2-5
CASRDRGRANYGYTF,TGTGCCAGCCGGGACAGGGGACGGGCTAACTATGGCTACACCTTC,TRBD1,TRBV19,.,TRBJ1-2
CASSSYRGVGEAFF,TGTGCCAGCAGTTCGTACAGGGGAGTGGGTGAAGCTTTCTTT,TRBD1,TRBV27,once,TRBJ1-1
CASRPGQGTEAFF,TGTGCCAGCAGACCAGGACAGGGCACTGAAGCTTTCTTT,TRBD1,TRBV7-9,.,TRBJ1-1
CASRKQGAGANVLTF,TGTGCCAGCAGGAAACAGGGGGCTGGGGCCAACGTCCTGACTTTC,TRBD1,TRBV2,.,TRBJ2-6
CAWEGQFNSPLHF,TGTGCCTGGGAGGGACAGTTTAATTCACCCCTCCACTTT,TRBD1,TRBV30,.,TRBJ1-6
CASSTLGAGSNYGYTF,TGCGCCAGCAGCACCCTAGGCGCAGGGTCTAACTATGGCTACACCTTC,.,TRBV5-1,.,TRBJ1-2
CASSPSLGTGGNQPQHF,TGTGCCAGCAGCCCAAGCCTCGGGACAGGGGGCAACCAGCCCCAGCATTTT,TRBD1,TRBV11-2,.,TRBJ1-5
CASSFWTTNTGELFF,TGTGCCAGCAGCTTCTGGACAACGAACACCGGGGAGCTGTTTTTT,.,TRBV5-4,.,TRBJ2-2
CASSLAGIGVLQPQHF,TGTGCCAGCAGTCTGGCAGGCATAGGGGTATTACAGCCCCAGCATTTT,.,TRBV5-6,few,TRBJ1-5
CASTPRDRGNTDTQYF,TGTGCCAGTACTCCGCGGGACAGGGGAAACACAGATACGCAGTATTTT,TRBD1,TRBV19,.,TRBJ2-3
CASSSSLGGGTYNSPLHF,TGTGCCAGCAGCTCCTCGCTAGGGGGGGGGACCTATAATTCACCCCTCCACTTT,.,TRBV7-9,.,TRBJ1-6
CASSFSGTGVFF,TGTGCCAGCAGCTTCTCCGGGACAGGGGTGTTTTTT,TRBD1,TRBV7-9,.,TRBJ1-4
CATSLGGAGEQYF,TGTGCCACCAGCCTGGGCGGGGCAGGGGAGCAGTACTTC,.,TRBV10-3,.,TRBJ2-7
CASSLGGLATDTQYF,TGTGCCAGCAGCTTAGGAGGACTAGCGACAGATACGCAGTATTTT,TRBD2,TRBV7-2,once,TRBJ2-3
CASSQEDTNYGYTF,TGTGCCAGCAGCCAGGAAGACACGAACTATGGCTACACCTTC,.,TRBV6-5,.,TRBJ1-2
CASSVMETQYF,TGTGCCAGCTCTGTTATGGAGACCCAGTACTTC,.,TRBV6-5,.,TRBJ2-5
CASRVPGTGELFF,TGTGCCAGCAGGGTCCCAGGGACCGGGGAGCTGTTTTTT,.,TRBV6-5,.,TRBJ2-2
CAISESDRSYGYTF,TGTGCCATCAGTGAGTCGGACAGAAGCTATGGCTACACCTTC,.,TRBV10-3,.,TRBJ1-2
CAWNPRGRGGRFGKNIQYF,TGTGCCTGGAACCCCAGGGGGCGGGGGGGCCGATTCGGCAAAAACATTCAGTACTTC,.,TRBV30,.,TRBJ2-4
CASSQVKLAGVETQYF,TGTGCCAGCAGCCAAGTAAAACTAGCGGGTGTAGAGACCCAGTACTTC,TRBD2,TRBV3-1/TRBV3-2,.,TRBJ2-5
CASSPQGARDTQYF,TGTGCCAGTAGTCCCCAGGGGGCCAGAGATACGCAGTATTTT,TRBD1,TRBV19,.,TRBJ2-3
CAWIPRATEAFF,TGTGCCTGGATCCCGCGGGCCACTGAAGCTTTCTTT,.,TRBV30,.,TRBJ1-1
CASSRLQGVGEKLFF,TGCGCCAGCAGTCGCCTACAGGGCGTGGGTGAAAAACTGTTTTTT,.,TRBV5-1,.,TRBJ1-4
CASSPRTSGGAYEQYF,TGTGCCAGCAGCCCCCGGACTAGCGGGGGGGCATACGAGCAGTACTTC,TRBD2,TRBV9,.,TRBJ2-7
CASRRGSTEAFF,TGTGCCAGCAGGAGGGGGTCCACTGAAGCTTTCTTT,.,TRBV6-5,few,TRBJ1-1
CASSSRGQTEAFF,TGTGCCAGCAGTTCCAGGGGGCAGACTGAAGCTTTCTTT,TRBD1,TRBV12-3/TRBV12-4,once,TRBJ1-1
CASSYSINRDYGYTF,TGTGCCAGCAGTTACTCGATAAACAGGGACTATGGCTACACCTTC,.,TRBV6-5,.,TRBJ1-2
CASSTAPTENTEAFF,TGCGCCAGCAGCACCGCACCGACAGAGAACACTGAAGCTTTCTTT,.,TRBV5-1,.,TRBJ1-1
CASGLGGGGGNTIYF,TGTGCTAGTGGTTTGGGGGGCGGTGGTGGAAACACCATATATTTT,.,TRBV12-5,.,TRBJ1-3
CASSQEMTGTYEQYF,TGCGCCAGCAGCCAAGAAATGACAGGGACCTACGAGCAGTACTTC,TRBD1,TRBV4-1,.,TRBJ2-7
CASSLKVEGARGYTF,TGTGCCAGCAGCTTAAAAGTGGAGGGGGCGCGCGGCTACACCTTC,TRBD1,TRBV7-8,.,TRBJ1-2
CASSLDPPGQALF,TGTGCCAGCAGCTTGGATCCCCCGGGACAGGCCCTCTTC,TRBD1,TRBV7-2,.,TRBJ2-1
CASSFIAELRDTQYF,TGTGCCAGCAGTTTCATAGCGGAACTTCGCGATACGCAGTATTTT,.,TRBV27,.,TRBJ2-3
CASDRGGTEAFF,TGTGCCTCTGACAGGGGGGGTACTGAAGCTTTCTTT,TRBD1,TRBV30,.,TRBJ1-1
CASSQWGGGHSPLHF,TGCGCCAGCAGCCAATGGGGAGGGGGACATTCACCCCTCCACTTT,.,TRBV4-3,.,TRBJ1-6
CSVRGCDGWETQYF,TGCAGCGTTAGGGGGTGTGATGGCTGGGAGACCCAGTACTTC,.,TRBV29-1,.,TRBJ2-5
CASSPFSDYEQYF,TGTGCCAGCAGCCCTTTTTCAGACTACGAGCAGTACTTC,.,TRBV7-2,once,TRBJ2-7
CATSRDGGGYGYTF,TGTGCCACCAGCAGAGATGGGGGCGGCTATGGCTACACCTTC,.,TRBV15,.,TRBJ1-2
CASSSGTGGLYEQYF,TGTGCCAGCAGTTCCGGGACAGGGGGTCTCTACGAGCAGTACTTC,TRBD1,TRBV6-1,.,TRBJ2-7
CASSLDRGSYEQYF,TGTGCCAGCAGCCTTGACCGGGGATCCTACGAGCAGTACTTC,.,TRBV11-2,.,TRBJ2-7
CASSSVGGEQYF,TGTGCCAGCAGTTCCGTCGGGGGCGAGCAGTACTTC,.,TRBV27,once,TRBJ2-7
CASSLARGIQETQYF,TGTGCCAGCAGCTTAGCCCGAGGGATCCAAGAGACCCAGTACTTC,.,TRBV7-2,.,TRBJ2-5
CASSLTTGTGGSPLHF,TGCGCCAGCAGCTTGACGACCGGGACAGGGGGTTCACCCCTCCACTTT,TRBD1,TRBV5-1,.,TRBJ1-6
CASGRENSPDTQYF,TGTGCCAGCGGGCGAGAAAACTCTCCCGATACGCAGTATTTT,.,TRBV7-6,.,TRBJ2-3